The present entry profiles one T cell receptor beta chain with its context. Antigen: not known. CDR1 KGHSH and CDR2 LQKENI come from the germline V gene. The CDR3 is 16 residues long. V lost 2 bases to trimming and J lost 0 bases, with 11 bases between them. The data derive from a study of T cells in localized non-small cell lung cancer. TCRdb's copy holds only in-frame clones and misses some; the assay was immunoSEQ multiplex PCR. The sample carries 78,000 or so clones, approximately 84% recorded once. Study results and limitations: Out of the top 100 tumor clones, a median around 60 were seen in adjacent lung. Uninvolved adjacent lung, not tumor, had the highest T cell clonality.

The source material was peripheral blood, sampled before any cancer treatment. The TCR sequence derives from a man between 40 and 75 years old with stage I lung adenocarcinoma. V gene TRBV18 combines with J gene TRBJ1-3; D call uncertain. The CDR3 sequence: CASSPYEQLSGNTIYF. Written as DNA, the CDR3 is TGTGCCAGCTCACCATACGAGCAACTCTCTGGAAACACCATATATTTT.